Detailed here is one T cell receptor (beta chain). Within the sample, other DNA sequences also encode this same CDR3. This sample was included in a study of shared clonotypes between healthy human individuals. Assay used: immunoSEQ multiplex PCR; TCRdb lists only in-frame clones, some missing. In the table there are more than 2 million clones, about 95% of which are singletons. The CDR3 runs to 14 residues. The germline CDR1 and CDR2 sequences are SNHLY and FYNNEI. V was shortened by 4 bases and J by 1 base, with 8 bases between the two germline ends. This TCR was sampled from a man aged 18 to 29 in good health. The sample taken for sequencing was naive CD4+ T cells sorted from blood. Sample subset: CD45RA+ positively selected. The genes are TRBV2 and TRBJ1-3; the D is unclear. The CDR3 nucleotides are TGTGCCAGCAGTGGGGGTTATTCTGGAAACACCATATATTTT. Translating gives CASSGGYSGNTIYF. The full variable domain, its missing parts supplied by reference TRBV2 and TRBJ1-3, is EPEVTQTPSHQVTQMGQEVILRCVPISNHLYFYWYRQILGQKVEFLVSFYNNEISEKSEIFDDQFSVERPDGSNFTLKIRSTKLEDSAMYFCASSGGYSGNTIYFGEGSWLTVV.